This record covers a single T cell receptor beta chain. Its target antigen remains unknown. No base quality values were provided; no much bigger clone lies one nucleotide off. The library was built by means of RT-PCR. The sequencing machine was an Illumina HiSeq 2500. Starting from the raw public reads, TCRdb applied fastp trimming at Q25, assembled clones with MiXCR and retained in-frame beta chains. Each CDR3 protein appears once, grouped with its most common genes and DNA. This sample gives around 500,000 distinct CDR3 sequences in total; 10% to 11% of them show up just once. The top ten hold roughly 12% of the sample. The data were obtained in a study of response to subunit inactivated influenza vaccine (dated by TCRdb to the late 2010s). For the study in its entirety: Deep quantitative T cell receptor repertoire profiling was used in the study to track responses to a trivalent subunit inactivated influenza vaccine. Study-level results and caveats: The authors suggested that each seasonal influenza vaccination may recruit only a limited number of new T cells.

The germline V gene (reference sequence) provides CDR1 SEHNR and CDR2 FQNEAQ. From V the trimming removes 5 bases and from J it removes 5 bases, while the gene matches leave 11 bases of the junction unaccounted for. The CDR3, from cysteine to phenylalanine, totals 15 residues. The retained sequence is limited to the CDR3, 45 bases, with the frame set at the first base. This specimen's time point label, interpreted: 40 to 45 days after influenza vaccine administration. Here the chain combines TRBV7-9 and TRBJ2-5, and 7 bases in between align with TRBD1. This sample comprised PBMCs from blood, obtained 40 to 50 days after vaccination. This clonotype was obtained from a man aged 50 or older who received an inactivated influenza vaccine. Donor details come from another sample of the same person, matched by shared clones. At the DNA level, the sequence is TGTGCCAGCAGCCTAGGGTCAGGGGGAAAGGAGACCCAGTACTTC. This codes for CASSLGSGGKETQYF. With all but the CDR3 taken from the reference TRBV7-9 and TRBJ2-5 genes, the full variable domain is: DTGVSQNPRHKITKRGQNVTFRCDPISEHNRLYWYRQTLGQGPEFLTYFQNEAQLEKSRLLSDRFSAERPKGSFSTLEIQRTEQGDSAMYLCASSLGSGGKETQYFGPGTRLLVL.